Listed below are T cell receptor beta chains from one sample, sequenced in a study of Graves' ophthalmopathy and Graves' hyperthyroidism. Via MiXCR, TCRdb re-called the multiplex PCR reads, giving one row per CDR3 protein. The sample yields hundreds of thousands of distinct CDR3 sequences, roughly 41% seen once. The sample comprised peripheral blood. These receptors came from an adult man with Graves' ophthalmopathy. The CDR3 runs from the conserved cysteine through the conserved F or W. The D gene is left open where the match is weak. A clone size is listed for some rows: how often the clone was seen (once, few, many), or a class if it is expanded.

.	TRBD1	TRBV11-2	TRBJ2-7	CASSPLTGFNEQYF	TGTGCCAGCAGCCCCCTGACAGGGTTCAACGAGCAGTACTTC
few	.	TRBV30	TRBJ1-2	CAWGGTRGYTF	TGTGCCTGGGGGGGGACTAGAGGCTACACCTTC
.	TRBD2	TRBV20-1	TRBJ2-7	CSARGTSGNPYEQYF	TGCAGTGCTAGAGGGACTAGCGGGAATCCCTACGAGCAGTACTTC
.	.	TRBV25-1	TRBJ1-6	CASTRVERSPLHF	TGTGCCAGCACCCGGGTCGAGCGTTCACCCCTCCACTTT
few	.	TRBV11-2	TRBJ2-2	CASSFEVRGRNTGELFF	TGTGCCAGCAGCTTCGAAGTGCGGGGTCGAAACACCGGGGAGCTGTTTTTT
.	.	TRBV15	TRBJ2-7	CATSRVRDYEQYF	TGTGCCACCAGCAGGGTTAGAGACTACGAGCAGTACTTC
.	TRBD1	TRBV6-1	TRBJ1-1	CASSVQLGQGYTEAFF	TGTGCCAGCAGTGTCCAGTTGGGACAGGGTTACACTGAAGCTTTCTTT
.	.	TRBV30	TRBJ1-1	CAWSSGFRGRNTEAFF	TGTGCCTGGAGTTCGGGCTTCCGAGGGAGGAACACTGAAGCTTTCTTT
once	.	TRBV10-3	TRBJ1-5	CAVSESSGMGRDQPQHF	TGTGCCGTCAGTGAGTCTTCTGGGATGGGGCGCGATCAGCCCCAGCATTTT
once	.	TRBV19	TRBJ2-5	CASSIARAQGEPQYF	TGTGCCAGTAGTATAGCCCGGGCCCAAGGGGAGCCCCAGTACTTC
many	TRBD1	TRBV4-1	TRBJ1-5	CASSPSMGQGFGQPQHF	TGCGCCAGCAGCCCAAGTATGGGACAGGGTTTCGGTCAGCCCCAGCATTTT
many	.	TRBV7-8	TRBJ2-7	CASSLLEGAAYEQYF	TGTGCCAGCAGCTTGTTGGAGGGAGCAGCCTACGAGCAGTACTTC
.	.	TRBV15	TRBJ1-1	CATSPRWGTEAFF	TGTGCCACCAGCCCGCGATGGGGAACTGAAGCTTTCTTT
few	.	TRBV2	TRBJ2-3	CAIRGTGGVLGTDTQYF	TGTGCCATCAGAGGGACGGGCGGGGTTTTAGGCACAGATACGCAGTATTTT
few	.	TRBV10-3	TRBJ2-7	CASRPPNIGPLGQYF	TGTGCCAGCAGGCCTCCTAATATCGGCCCCCTAGGGCAGTACTTC
.	.	TRBV27	TRBJ2-7	CASSDETYEQYF	TGTGCCAGCAGCGACGAGACCTACGAGCAGTACTTC
many	.	TRBV19	TRBJ1-1	CASSTSGGRAEAFF	TGTGCCAGTAGCACCTCCGGGGGACGGGCTGAAGCTTTCTTT
.	.	TRBV9	TRBJ2-7	CASSVGGPQYF	TGTGCCAGCAGCGTAGGGGGACCGCAGTACTTC
few	TRBD1	TRBV5-6	TRBJ1-1	CASSLAGGQGRTEAFF	TGTGCCAGCAGCTTGGCCGGGGGACAGGGAAGGACTGAAGCTTTCTTT
many	.	TRBV12-3/TRBV12-4	TRBJ2-7	CASSLDGAYEQYF	TGTGCCAGCAGCCTAGACGGCGCCTACGAGCAGTACTTC
.	.	TRBV29-1	TRBJ1-2	CSAKGDGYTF	TGCAGTGCGAAGGGCGATGGCTACACCTTC
.	TRBD2	TRBV7-9	TRBJ2-1	CASSQGLLAGGQNEQFF	TGCGCCAGCAGCCAAGGCCTTCTAGCGGGGGGGCAGAATGAGCAGTTCTTC
.	.	TRBV10-3	TRBJ2-5	CAITQGTGETQYF	TGTGCCATCACCCAGGGGACGGGAGAGACCCAGTACTTC
.	.	TRBV19	TRBJ1-5	CASSTRTSGGDQPQHF	TGTGCCAGTAGTACACGGACTAGCGGGGGCGATCAGCCCCAGCATTTT
once	.	TRBV10-3	TRBJ1-5	CAIRGGASQHF	TGTGCCATCAGGGGGGGGGCCTCCCAGCATTTT
.	TRBD1	TRBV19	TRBJ1-2	CVRTGGYGYTF	TGTGTCAGAACAGGGGGTTATGGCTACACCTTC
many	.	TRBV7-8	TRBJ2-5	CASTVPRWGGRGKETQYF	TGTGCCAGCACTGTTCCCCGATGGGGGGGGCGCGGTAAAGAGACCCAGTACTTC
few	.	TRBV4-1	TRBJ1-5	CASSQDRGGVDNQPQHF	TGCGCCAGCAGCCAAGATCGGGGAGGGGTTGACAATCAGCCCCAGCATTTT
once	.	TRBV2	TRBJ1-1	CASSSGTINTEAFF	TGTGCCAGCAGCTCGGGGACAATAAACACTGAAGCTTTCTTT
many	TRBD2	TRBV4-2	TRBJ2-7	CASSQARTSGSHEQYF	TGTGCCAGCAGCCAAGCGAGGACTAGCGGGAGCCACGAGCAGTACTTC
few	.	TRBV7-9	TRBJ2-5	CASSPTYPPPQETQYF	TGTGCCAGCAGCCCAACCTACCCCCCGCCCCAAGAGACCCAGTACTTC
.	TRBD1	TRBV10-3	TRBJ1-4	CAITQGGTNEKLFF	TGTGCCATCACCCAGGGGGGGACTAATGAAAAACTGTTTTTT
.	.	TRBV5-1	TRBJ1-2	CASSLDSSGYTF	TGCGCCAGCAGTCTGGACTCCTCTGGCTACACCTTC
.	.	TRBV30	TRBJ2-7	CAWRTEAYEQYF	TGTGCCTGGAGGACAGAGGCCTACGAGCAGTACTTC
.	.	TRBV5-1	TRBJ2-3	CASSFGGSSTDTQYF	TGCGCCAGCAGCTTTGGCGGAAGTAGCACAGATACGCAGTATTTT
once	.	TRBV10-2	TRBJ2-6	CAISESKGANVLTF	TGTGCCATCAGTGAGTCAAAGGGGGCCAACGTCCTGACTTTC